This T cell receptor (beta chain) was sequenced during a study of shared clonotypes between healthy human individuals. In the sorted-subset replicate PCRs, 200 ng DNA, around 32,000 T cell genomes, was used. Libraries were prepared by immunoSEQ multiplex PCR; TCRdb keeps only in-frame clonotypes and omits some of them. The sample consists of 750,000 to 1,000,000 clones, 90% to 95% of them appearing once. Germline V gene data show CDR1 as MGHRA and CDR2 as YSYEKL. Trimming took off 3 bases at V and 1 base at J, with 6 bases between the two ends. The CDR3 totals 13 residues. Naive CD8 cells, CD45RO-negative and positively selected for CCR7, excluded terminally differentiated effector memory CD45RA+ cells. Donors had no recently reported acute infections or vaccinations and were HIV-negative.

The sequenced sample was naive CD8+ T cells sorted from blood. The V gene is TRBV4-1, the J gene TRBJ1-1; D is uncertain. The receptor comes from a man aged 25 to 40 in good health. The CDR3 bases are TGCGCCAGCAGCCAGCCCTGGAACACTGAAGCTTTCTTT. Its translation is CASSQPWNTEAFF.